Listed here are 22 T cell receptor beta chains from one sample, sequenced in a study of T cell responses to AZD1222 COVID-19 vaccine. Sequenced by immunoSEQ multiplex PCR; TCRdb stores in-frame clones only, minus some. The sample has approximately 200,000 clones, more than 85% seen once. Sequencing used peripheral blood, obtained 28 days after the second AZD1222 dose. These receptors all come from an adult who received the AZD1222 COVID-19 vaccine.

This rearrangement joins TRBV30 to TRBJ1-1; 11 bases match TRBD1. Germline assignment: CDR1 GTSNPN and CDR2 SVGIG (reference sequence). J lost 5 bases, V lost 3 bases, and 8 bases had no gene match. The CDR3 sequence is 15 residues long. The CDR3 loop is CAWSGTGGSRTEAFF. CDR3 bases: TGTGCCTGGAGCGGGACAGGGGGAAGTCGTACTGAAGCTTTCTTT.

The V call is TRBV7-9, the J call TRBJ1-1, with D unclear. Germline lookup yields CDR1 SEHNR and CDR2 FQNEAQ (reference sequence). The V and J ends lost 6 bases and 0 bases respectively, with 2 bases between them. CDR3 length: 11 residues. The CDR3: CASRMNTEAFF. The DNA of the CDR3 is TGTGCCAGCAGGATGAACACTGAAGCTTTCTTT.

This clone was recorded once. The same CDR3 also results from other DNA sequences found in this sample. This chain uses TRBV5-1 with TRBJ2-7, with unresolved D. V gave up 0 bases and J gave up 4 bases, with 14 bases separating them. CDR1 and CDR2 from the germline V gene are SGHRS and YFSETQ. The CDR3 runs 15 residues. CDR3 sequence: CASSLVAGSAYEQYF. The CDR3 coding sequence is TGCGCCAGCAGCTTGGTGGCAGGATCCGCTTACGAGCAGTACTTC.

The chain couples TRBV6-5 to TRBJ1-2; no clear D. Trimming stripped 2 bases from V and 0 bases from J, with 4 bases between. The germline V gene has CDR1 MNHEY and CDR2 SVGAGI. This CDR3 is built from 13 residues. CDR3 sequence reads: CASSYGPNYGYTF. In DNA form, the CDR3 reads TGTGCCAGCAGTTACGGACCTAACTATGGCTACACCTTC.

This clone was seen just once. The chain links TRBV11-2 to TRBJ1-2; no firm D call. V was pared by 1 base and J by 5 bases, with 5 bases between. The V gene's germline CDR1 is SGHAT and CDR2 FQNNGV. The CDR3 contains 12 residues. CDR3 DNA sequence: TGTGCCAGCAGCTTAGGGGATTATGGCTACACCTTC. Protein sequence: CASSLGDYGYTF.

The gene calls are TRBV24-1 and TRBJ2-1, with 15 bases aligning to TRBD2. CDR3 length: 18 residues. In germline, CDR1 is KGHDR, CDR2 SFDVKD. After removal of 2 bases from V and 8 bases from J, the junction contained 9 bases not matched to a gene. CDR3 DNA: TGTGCCACCAGTGATTCCGGACTAGCGGGAGGGGAGGGCGATGAGCAGTTCTTC. It codes for CATSDSGLAGGEGDEQFF.

The chain carries TRBV29-1 and TRBJ2-3; no definite D call. From germline, CDR1 is SQVTM and CDR2 ANQGSEA. The V end lost 4 bases, the J end lost 3 bases, and 14 bases lay between the germline ends. The CDR3 is made up of 14 amino acids. This chain's CDR3 is CSVVASSATDTQYF. CDR3 DNA sequence: TGCAGCGTTGTTGCATCGTCGGCTACAGATACGCAGTATTTT.

The rearrangement uses TRBV6-2 or TRBV6-3 and TRBJ1-6; D uncertain. Trimming cost V 5 bases and J 7 bases, with 9 bases left between them. This CDR3 has 13 amino acids. Germline V gives CDR1 MNHEY, CDR2 SVGEGT. The CDR3 loop reads CASSPKLNSPLHF. The CDR3 nucleotides read TGTGCCAGCAGTCCGAAACTGAATTCACCCCTCCACTTT.

CDR3 sequence (DNA): TGTGCCAGCAGTTCCGAGCGGTATGAGCAGTTCTTC. Protein: CASSSERYEQFF. This sequence joins TRBV6-2 or TRBV6-3 and TRBJ2-1, with TRBD2 as a possible D gene (5 bases). V lost 4 bases, J lost 8 bases, and 9 bases lay in between. The length of the CDR3 is 12 residues. The germline V gene has CDR1 MNHEY and CDR2 SVGEGT.

This sequence joins TRBV7-8 and TRBJ1-5, with 7 nucleotides matching TRBD1. Germline V lookup: CDR1 SGHVS, CDR2 FQNEAQ. With 5 bases clipped from V and 0 bases from J, the junction kept 7 bases outside the gene matches. The CDR3 loop spans 16 amino acids. In nucleotides, the CDR3 is TGTGCCAGCAGCCCTCAGACAGGGTTTAGCAATCAGCCCCAGCATTTT. This encodes CASSPQTGFSNQPQHF.

The rearrangement uses TRBV11-2 and TRBJ2-7; tentatively, D is TRBD2 (5 bases). The CDR3 runs to 11 residues. Per the germline V gene, CDR1 is SGHAT and CDR2 is FQNNGV. The ends were cut back, 5 bases at V and 5 bases at J, with 7 bases in the middle. The CDR3 bases are TGTGCCAGCAGCGGGAGCGACGAGCAGTACTTC. As protein: CASSGSDEQYF.

The chain employs TRBV7-9 and TRBJ2-5, with D hard to call. The CDR3 is made up of 14 amino acids. Trimming removed 6 bases from V and 2 bases from J, with 13 bases in between. CDR1 and CDR2 from the germline V gene are SEHNR and FQNEAQ (reference sequence). Here the CDR3 reads CASSTSGSQETQYF. CDR3 DNA sequence: TGTGCCAGCAGTACAAGTGGAAGTCAAGAGACCCAGTACTTC.

The chain recombines TRBV6-5 with TRBJ2-3; 9 nucleotides line up with TRBD2. V shed 0 bases and J 6 bases; nucleotides not matched to a gene: 7. CDR3 size: 16 residues. Germline lookup yields CDR1 MNHEY and CDR2 SVGAGI. CDR3 residues: CASSYSAGGPSDTQYF. The CDR3 DNA is TGTGCCAGCAGTTACTCGGCGGGAGGGCCGTCGGATACGCAGTATTTT.

A few counts support this clone. The J gene is TRBJ1-4, the V gene TRBV25-1; D is undetermined. With 0 bases removed from V and 2 bases from J, the gap between germline ends came to 7 bases. This CDR3 comprises 15 residues. The germline CDR1 and CDR2 sequences are MGHDK and SYGVNS. The CDR3 reads CASSEYGVTNEKLFF. CDR3 sequence (DNA): TGTGCCAGCAGTGAATATGGTGTGACTAATGAAAAACTGTTTTTT.

V usage is TRBV7-2 and J usage is TRBJ1-5, with D hard to call. Trimming cost V 2 bases and J 0 bases, with 11 bases left between them. The CDR3 contains 16 residues. Germline V lookup: CDR1 SGHTA, CDR2 FQGNSA. The CDR3 region is CASSLYGGSSNQPQHF. The CDR3 coding sequence is TGTGCCAGCAGCTTATATGGAGGCAGTAGCAATCAGCCCCAGCATTTT.

This clone has only a few counts. The rearrangement uses TRBV28 and TRBJ1-2; D is perhaps TRBD1 (6 bases). Germline V lookup: CDR1 MDHEN, CDR2 SYDVKM. The V gene lost 6 bases and the J gene lost 2 bases, with 19 bases spanning the gap. This CDR3 is built from 16 residues. CDR3 amino acids: CASRSPPGQSNYGYTF. The DNA for the CDR3 is TGTGCCAGCAGGTCGCCACCGGGACAATCGAACTATGGCTACACCTTC.

The chain links TRBV29-1 to TRBJ2-1, with 15 bases fitting TRBD2. The CDR3 covers 13 residues. The germline gives CDR1 SQVTM, CDR2 ANQGSEA. This chain's CDR3 is CSGGTSGRNEQFF. The CDR3 DNA is TGCAGTGGCGGGACTAGCGGGAGGAATGAGCAGTTCTTC.

The chain recombines TRBV9 with TRBJ2-7; 10 bases line up with TRBD1. The V and J ends lost 3 bases and 0 bases, in that order; junction bases with no gene match: 3. The CDR3 runs 15 residues. Germline V lookup: CDR1 SGDLS, CDR2 YYNGEE. The CDR3 here is CASSAGTGVSYEQYF. CDR3 sequence (DNA): TGTGCCAGCAGCGCCGGGACAGGGGTCTCCTACGAGCAGTACTTC.

In DNA, the CDR3 is TGTGCCAGCAGCCTCAGACAGGGCCCTAGCACAGATACGCAGTATTTT. It specifies CASSLRQGPSTDTQYF. The chain couples TRBV9 to TRBJ2-3; 7 bases fit TRBD1. The CDR3 length is 16 residues. Trimming took 4 bases from V and 0 from J; bases not matched to a gene: 8. Germline V CDR1 and CDR2: SGDLS, YYNGEE.

The rearrangement uses TRBV28 and TRBJ1-5; a possible D gene is TRBD1 (5 bases). The CDR3 has 14 residues. Deletions cut 5 bases from V and 6 bases from J, with 14 bases between. CDR1 and CDR2 from the germline V gene are MDHEN and SYDVKM. The CDR3 region has the DNA TGTGCCAGCAGTCCGCCCGGGGCGATTCAGCCCCAGCATTTT. Protein sequence: CASSPPGAIQPQHF.

This sequence joins TRBV5-1 and TRBJ2-1; 10 bases are a match to TRBD2. Germline V gene data show CDR1 as SGHRS and CDR2 as YFSETQ. Trimming took 4 bases from V and 4 from J; bases not matched to a gene: 26. The length of the CDR3 is 22 residues. Here the CDR3 DNA reads TGCGCCAGCAGCATTGGGCGTTTGGGAGGACTAGCGGACCTAAGGGGGTACAATGAGCAGTTCTTC. Its protein product is CASSIGRLGGLADLRGYNEQFF.

The V gene is TRBV7-9, the J gene TRBJ2-3, with 8 bases identical to TRBD2. This CDR3 has 14 amino acids. With V trimmed by 7 bases and J by 1 base, 4 bases remained unmatched. Germline V gene lookup returns CDR1 SEHNR and CDR2 FQNEAQ (reference sequence). For the CDR3, the DNA is TGTGCCAGCATCAATAGCGGGGGCACAGATACGCAGTATTTT. Its protein is CASINSGGTDTQYF.